This is a list of T cell receptor beta chains from one sample in a study of cytomegalovirus exposure and HLA in healthy donors. Libraries were prepared by immunoSEQ multiplex PCR; TCRdb keeps only in-frame clonotypes and omits some of them. Among about 140,000 clones listed, about three quarters were seen once. The sample taken for sequencing was PBMCs. The source of these receptors is a young man in good health and CMV-seropositive. Each CDR3 is given with its conserved first and last residue. Fields, in order: D gene, V gene, clone size, J gene, CDR3 protein, CDR3 DNA. D genes are given only for firm matches. Size is stated for part of the rows, as once, few or many counts, or as a class when the clone is expanded.

d_gene: TRBD1; v_gene: TRBV4-2; abundance: .; j_gene: TRBJ1-4; CDR3aa: CASSTGQGFEKLFF; CDR3nt: TGTGCCAGCAGCACGGGACAGGGGTTTGAAAAACTGTTTTTT
d_gene: .; v_gene: TRBV2; abundance: once; j_gene: TRBJ1-1; CDR3aa: CASTLSYGGFGDTEAFF; CDR3nt: TGTGCCAGCACCCTAAGCTATGGGGGGTTTGGGGACACTGAAGCTTTCTTT
d_gene: TRBD1; v_gene: TRBV6-1; abundance: .; j_gene: TRBJ1-5; CDR3aa: CASSETGDQPQHF; CDR3nt: TGTGCCAGCAGTGAGACAGGGGATCAGCCCCAGCATTTT
d_gene: .; v_gene: TRBV5-1; abundance: .; j_gene: TRBJ1-3; CDR3aa: CASSLRRGLSSGNTIYF; CDR3nt: TGCGCCAGCAGCTTGCGACGGGGATTAAGCTCTGGAAACACCATATATTTT
d_gene: .; v_gene: TRBV14; abundance: .; j_gene: TRBJ2-7; CDR3aa: CASSQDYYEQYF; CDR3nt: TGTGCCAGCAGCCAAGACTACTACGAGCAGTACTTC
d_gene: .; v_gene: TRBV27; abundance: .; j_gene: TRBJ2-3; CDR3aa: CASSSNPPGDTQYF; CDR3nt: TGTGCCAGCAGTTCGAACCCCCCAGGAGATACGCAGTATTTT
d_gene: TRBD2; v_gene: TRBV4-2; abundance: few; j_gene: TRBJ2-5; CDR3aa: CASSQHLAGQETQYF; CDR3nt: TGTGCCAGCAGCCAGCACTTAGCGGGACAAGAGACCCAGTACTTC
d_gene: .; v_gene: TRBV9; abundance: .; j_gene: TRBJ2-7; CDR3aa: CASTDYEQYF; CDR3nt: TGTGCCAGCACAGATTACGAGCAGTACTTC
d_gene: TRBD2; v_gene: TRBV5-1; abundance: .; j_gene: TRBJ2-7; CDR3aa: CASSPTSGSKYEQYF; CDR3nt: TGCGCCAGCAGCCCGACTAGCGGGAGTAAGTACGAGCAGTACTTC
d_gene: TRBD2; v_gene: TRBV4-1; abundance: .; j_gene: TRBJ2-5; CDR3aa: CASSRTPGTSGRAIQETQYF; CDR3nt: TGCGCCAGCAGCCGCACGCCGGGGACTAGCGGGAGGGCAATTCAAGAGACCCAGTACTTC
d_gene: TRBD1; v_gene: TRBV6-5; abundance: .; j_gene: TRBJ1-3; CDR3aa: CASSYQTGLGNTIYF; CDR3nt: TGTGCCAGCAGTTACCAGACAGGGTTGGGAAACACCATATATTTT
d_gene: .; v_gene: TRBV5-4; abundance: few; j_gene: TRBJ1-5; CDR3aa: CASSPGGLPQHF; CDR3nt: TGTGCCAGCAGCCCGGGGGGGTTGCCCCAGCATTTT
d_gene: TRBD2; v_gene: TRBV28; abundance: .; j_gene: TRBJ2-3; CDR3aa: CASRPDSELAGVEDTQYF; CDR3nt: TGTGCCAGCAGACCTGACAGCGAACTAGCGGGAGTGGAAGATACGCAGTATTTT
d_gene: TRBD1; v_gene: TRBV4-1; abundance: .; j_gene: TRBJ1-2; CDR3aa: CASSQEDRDGYGYTF; CDR3nt: TGCGCCAGCAGCCAAGAGGACAGGGACGGCTATGGCTACACCTTC
d_gene: .; v_gene: TRBV14; abundance: few; j_gene: TRBJ2-1; CDR3aa: CASSQDPGSNEQFF; CDR3nt: TGTGCCAGCAGCCAAGATCCTGGGAGCAATGAGCAGTTCTTC
d_gene: .; v_gene: TRBV9; abundance: few; j_gene: TRBJ1-5; CDR3aa: CASSLGGVGQPQHF; CDR3nt: TGTGCCAGCAGCCTAGGGGGGGTTGGGCAGCCCCAGCATTTT
d_gene: .; v_gene: TRBV10-3; abundance: few; j_gene: TRBJ1-2; CDR3aa: CAIKDDRYGYTF; CDR3nt: TGTGCCATCAAAGATGACAGGTATGGCTACACCTTC
d_gene: TRBD2; v_gene: TRBV9; abundance: few; j_gene: TRBJ2-1; CDR3aa: CASSGTSGRNNEQFF; CDR3nt: TGTGCCAGCAGCGGAACTAGCGGGAGGAACAATGAGCAGTTCTTC
d_gene: .; v_gene: TRBV5-1; abundance: .; j_gene: TRBJ1-3; CDR3aa: CASSWRRGKGNTIYF; CDR3nt: TGCGCCAGCAGCTGGAGGCGGGGCAAGGGAAACACCATATATTTT
d_gene: .; v_gene: TRBV5-4; abundance: .; j_gene: TRBJ2-7; CDR3aa: CASSKDSPLSYEQYF; CDR3nt: TGTGCCAGCAGCAAGGACAGTCCCCTCTCCTACGAGCAGTACTTC
d_gene: TRBD1; v_gene: TRBV18; abundance: few; j_gene: TRBJ1-2; CDR3aa: CASSTGGRYGYTF; CDR3nt: TGTGCCAGCTCAACAGGGGGCCGGTATGGCTACACCTTC
d_gene: .; v_gene: TRBV9; abundance: .; j_gene: TRBJ1-6; CDR3aa: CASSPGYNSPLHF; CDR3nt: TGTGCCAGCAGCCCAGGGTATAATTCACCCCTCCACTTT
d_gene: .; v_gene: TRBV9; abundance: .; j_gene: TRBJ2-6; CDR3aa: CASSRQYSGANVLTF; CDR3nt: TGTGCCAGCAGCCGACAGTACTCTGGGGCCAACGTCCTGACTTTC
d_gene: .; v_gene: TRBV7-9; abundance: .; j_gene: TRBJ2-7; CDR3aa: CASSSSSGISRGEQYF; CDR3nt: TGTGCCAGCAGCTCCTCCTCCGGGATCAGCAGGGGCGAGCAGTACTTC
d_gene: .; v_gene: TRBV18; abundance: .; j_gene: TRBJ1-5; CDR3aa: CASSPLGQGSPAQHF; CDR3nt: TGTGCCAGCTCACCACTGGGCCAGGGGAGTCCAGCCCAGCATTTT
d_gene: .; v_gene: TRBV30; abundance: .; j_gene: TRBJ1-2; CDR3aa: CAWTSGGDFYGYTF; CDR3nt: TGTGCCTGGACCTCTGGAGGGGACTTCTATGGCTACACCTTC
d_gene: TRBD2; v_gene: TRBV15; abundance: .; j_gene: TRBJ2-1; CDR3aa: CATSRPSGTSFEQFF; CDR3nt: TGTGCCACCAGCAGACCCTCCGGGACTAGCTTTGAGCAGTTCTTC
d_gene: .; v_gene: TRBV5-4; abundance: .; j_gene: TRBJ2-7; CDR3aa: CASRDGGIEQYF; CDR3nt: TGTGCCAGCAGGGACGGAGGGATCGAGCAGTACTTC